Below, 24 T cell receptor beta chains from the same sample are listed, as sequenced in a study of blood T cell repertoires in COVID-19. The data were produced by immunoSEQ multiplex PCR, yet TCRdb's version contains in-frame clones alone and is incomplete. Altogether some 360,000 clones are present, approximately 87% being singletons, with the ten largest covering about 2.3%. Sequences were obtained from peripheral blood. The source is an older woman with COVID-19, enrolled during active disease.

The chain recombines TRBV5-4 with TRBJ1-3; possible D gene TRBD1, 5 bases. This CDR3 comprises 14 residues. Germline V CDR1 and CDR2: SGHNT, YYREEE (reference sequence). V was pared by 4 bases and J by 1 base, with 9 bases between. CDR3 in amino acids: CASSPTASGNTIYF. CDR3 DNA: TGTGCCAGCAGCCCGACAGCTTCTGGAAACACCATATATTTT. The entire variable domain, with the rest obtained from reference TRBV5-4 and TRBJ1-3, is as follows: ETGVTQSPTHLIKTRGQQVTLRCSSQSGHNTVSWYQQALGQGPQFIFQYYREEENGRGNFPPRFSGLQFPNYSSELNVNALELDDSALYLCASSPTASGNTIYFGEGSWLTVV.

The rearrangement uses TRBV7-9 and TRBJ2-1, with 13 bases lining up with TRBD2. From germline, CDR1 is SEHNR and CDR2 FQNEAQ (reference sequence). V lost 4 bases to trimming and J lost 1 base; unmatched junction nucleotides: 4. The CDR3 has 17 residues. CDR3 region: CASSSGTSGVSYNEQFF. DNA for the CDR3: TGTGCCAGCAGCTCCGGGACTAGCGGGGTTTCCTACAATGAGCAGTTCTTC. Together with reference TRBV7-9 and TRBJ2-1, the CDR3 gives the full variable domain: DTGVSQNPRHKITKRGQNVTFRCDPISEHNRLYWYRQTLGQGPEFLTYFQNEAQLEKSRLLSDRFSAERPKGSFSTLEIQRTEQGDSAMYLCASSSGTSGVSYNEQFFGPGTRLTVL.

The chain joins TRBV19 to TRBJ2-7; the match to TRBD1 covers 9 bases. The CDR3 sequence is 17 residues long. Germline V CDR1 and CDR2: LNHDA, SQIVND (reference sequence). Losses at the gene ends were 5 bases for V and 6 bases for J; bases not matched to a gene: 17. CDR3 residues: CASSRDRGSTGYVEQYF. CDR3 nucleotide sequence: TGTGCCAGTAGTCGAGACAGGGGGTCCACCGGATACGTCGAGCAGTACTTC.

The rearrangement uses TRBV19 and TRBJ1-4; possibly TRBD1 for D (6 bases). Trimming left V 5 bases short and J 5 bases short, with 12 bases between. This CDR3 region has 14 residues. Per germline, CDR1 LNHDA and CDR2 SQIVND (reference sequence). Here the CDR3 DNA reads TGTGCCAGTAGTTCGGGGGGCTTGAATGAAAAACTGTTTTTT. Protein: CASSSGGLNEKLFF.

The V gene is TRBV11-2, the J gene TRBJ1-6; D is uncertain. The CDR3 totals 14 residues. The V end was cut by 6 bases, the J end by 11 bases, with 17 bases between. Per the germline V gene, CDR1 is SGHAT and CDR2 is FQNNGV. As DNA, the CDR3 is TGTGCCAGCAGGGATCCTCGGGTCTGGGCACCCCTCCACTTT. It specifies CASRDPRVWAPLHF.

This chain links TRBV28 with TRBJ1-3, with 10 bases lining up with TRBD1. Trimming cost V 6 bases and J 6 bases; bases outside gene matches: 11. The CDR3 covers 16 residues. Germline V gene data show CDR1 as MDHEN and CDR2 as SYDVKM. The CDR3 coding sequence is TGTGCCAGCAGCCGAACCGGGACAGGGGTAAAAAACACCATATATTTT. This codes for CASSRTGTGVKNTIYF.

V gene TRBV20-1 combines with J gene TRBJ1-5; 8 bases are a match to TRBD1. The trim removed 3 bases at V and 5 bases at J, leaving 6 bases unmatched. The CDR3 spans 14 residues. Germline V gene data show CDR1 as DFQATT and CDR2 as SNEGSKA (reference sequence). The DNA of the CDR3 is TGCAGTGCTAGTCCCGGGACAGGAGATCAGCCCCAGCATTTT. It codes for CSASPGTGDQPQHF.

The rearrangement joins TRBV21-1 to TRBJ2-7; TRBD2 reflects the table's D call only, with no check against the DNA. TRBV21-1 is described as a pseudogene. The CDR3 has 16 residues. CDR3 in amino acids: CASSRYSGLADYEQYF. The CDR3, as DNA: TGTGCCAGCAGCCGTTACTCCGGTCTAGCGGACTACGAGCAGTACTTC.

The rearrangement joins TRBV6-5 to TRBJ2-4, with D uncertain. The CDR3 consists of 16 residues. V was shortened by 0 bases and J by 0 bases, with 9 bases between the two germline ends. Germline assignment: CDR1 MNHEY and CDR2 SVGAGI. DNA for the CDR3: TGTGCCAGCAGTTACTCTTTGGGCAGAGCCAAAAACATTCAGTACTTC. Its translation: CASSYSLGRAKNIQYF.

This chain links TRBV6-5 with TRBJ1-4; tentatively, D is TRBD1 (5 bases). The CDR3 consists of 14 residues. Germline V gene lookup returns CDR1 MNHEY and CDR2 SVGAGI. V was clipped by 6 bases and J by 7 bases, with 15 bases between them. The CDR3 is CASSGTYIGEKLFF. CDR3 DNA: TGTGCCAGCAGCGGGACTTATATAGGTGAAAAACTGTTTTTT.

The V call is TRBV5-1, the J call TRBJ1-2, with 8 positions matching TRBD1. Trimming removed 4 bases from V and 6 bases from J; junction bases left unmatched: 11. CDR3 length: 15 amino acids. Germline V CDR1 and CDR2: SGHRS, YFSETQ. The CDR3 sequence is CASSPDRVSSNGYTF. CDR3 DNA: TGCGCCAGCAGCCCGGACAGGGTCAGCTCCAATGGCTACACCTTC.

The rearrangement links TRBV18 to TRBJ1-4; D gene ambiguous. The CDR3 loop spans 14 amino acids. Looked up from germline, CDR1 is KGHSH and CDR2 is LQKENI. V dropped 6 bases and J dropped 6 bases, with 14 bases sitting between them. The CDR3 region has the DNA TGTGCCAGCTCTCGAGCGGGAGGAGATGAAAAACTGTTTTTT. It encodes CASSRAGGDEKLFF.

This clone was detected once. In DNA, the CDR3 is TGTGCCAGCAGTGAAACTCGACAGCACCACGAGCAGTACTTC. Its translation: CASSETRQHHEQYF. The chain is built from TRBV6-1 and TRBJ2-7; D may be TRBD1 (5 bases). Germline V gives CDR1 MNHNS, CDR2 SASEGT. This CDR3 has 14 amino acids. Trimming stripped 2 bases from V and 5 bases from J, with 13 bases between.

This rearrangement joins TRBV7-9 to TRBJ2-1; 9 nucleotides match TRBD1. In germline, CDR1 is SEHNR, CDR2 FQNEAQ (reference sequence). Trimming cost V 5 bases and J 9 bases; bases outside gene matches: 11. This CDR3 is built from 15 residues. This CDR3 is CASSQITGGPGEQFF. The CDR3 DNA follows: TGTGCCAGCAGCCAGATAACAGGGGGCCCGGGTGAGCAGTTCTTC.

The chain couples TRBV27 to TRBJ1-1; 7 bases are a match to TRBD1. Looked up from germline, CDR1 is MNHEY and CDR2 is SMNVEV (reference sequence). The CDR3 spans 15 residues. With 6 bases clipped from V and 2 bases from J, the junction kept 9 bases outside the gene matches. CDR3 DNA sequence: TGTGCCAGCAGGAACCGGGGACAGTCCAACACTGAAGCTTTCTTT. Residues: CASRNRGQSNTEAFF.

This clone was recorded only once. The V and J genes are TRBV11-2 and TRBJ1-1; TRBD1 aligns across 8 bases. This CDR3 spans 17 amino acids. The germline V gene has CDR1 SGHAT and CDR2 FQNNGV. With V trimmed by 5 bases and J by 7 bases, 18 bases remained unmatched. The CDR3 sequence is CASSPGQGFSFKDEAFF. The CDR3 region has the DNA TGTGCCAGCAGCCCCGGACAGGGATTTAGCTTTAAGGATGAAGCTTTCTTT. The variable domain in full, completed from reference TRBV11-2 and TRBJ1-1, reads EAGVAQSPRYKIIEKRQSVAFWCNPISGHATLYWYQQILGQGPKLLIQFQNNGVVDDSQLPKDRFSAERLKGVDSTLKIQPAKLEDSAVYLCASSPGQGFSFKDEAFFGQGTRLTVV.

This chain links TRBV6-5 with TRBJ2-3; D perhaps matches TRBD2 (6 bases). CDR3 length equals 16 residues. Germline lookup yields CDR1 MNHEY and CDR2 SVGAGI. Between the trimmed V and J ends, which lost 0 bases and 1 base, there was a span of 11 bases. DNA for the CDR3: TGTGCCAGCAGTTACTCATGGCAGCGGGGCACAGATACGCAGTATTTT. Encoded protein: CASSYSWQRGTDTQYF.

About this clone: The sample has other DNA sequences that encode this CDR3 too. J is TRBJ2-2 and V is TRBV18; D gene unclear. The CDR3 spans 13 residues. The germline V gene encodes CDR1 KGHSH and CDR2 LQKENI. The V gene lost 4 bases and the J gene lost 2 bases, with 5 bases spanning the gap. The chain's CDR3 is CASSLLNTGELFF. DNA for the CDR3: TGTGCCAGCTCACTTCTCAACACCGGGGAGCTGTTTTTT.

The genes are TRBV5-1 and TRBJ2-7, with 8 positions matching TRBD1. The CDR3 is made up of 16 amino acids. Germline V gene data show CDR1 as SGHRS and CDR2 as YFSETQ. The V and J ends lost 4 bases and 2 bases, in that order; junction bases with no gene match: 11. The CDR3 region has the DNA TGCGCCAGCAGCGCCCCTCCGGCAGGGGGCACCTACGAGCAGTACTTC. Amino acid sequence: CASSAPPAGGTYEQYF.

This clone appeared a single time. The chain is built from TRBV18 and TRBJ1-1, with 9 bases identical to TRBD1. The CDR3 length is 14 residues. The germline V gene encodes CDR1 KGHSH and CDR2 LQKENI. With 8 bases clipped from V and 1 base from J, the junction kept 5 bases outside the gene matches. The CDR3 reads CASTGGAANTEAFF. The CDR3 DNA follows: TGTGCCAGCACAGGGGGCGCGGCGAACACTGAAGCTTTCTTT.

The chain has TRBV7-6 and TRBJ1-3; D gene uncertain. Germline V gene data show CDR1 as SGHVS and CDR2 as FNYEAQ. V was shortened by 1 base and J by 0 bases, with 7 bases between the two germline ends. There are 15 residues in the CDR3. This chain's CDR3 is CASSLDRSSGNTIYF. CDR3 DNA sequence: TGTGCCAGCAGCTTAGACAGAAGCTCTGGAAACACCATATATTTT.

A single count supports this clone. The V and J genes are TRBV5-5 and TRBJ1-3; D remains unclear. Per germline, CDR1 SGHKS and CDR2 YYEKEE (reference sequence). This CDR3 spans 15 amino acids. The ends were cut back, 0 bases at V and 0 bases at J, with 7 bases in the middle. CDR3 coding DNA: TGTGCCAGCAGCTTGGCCGCGTTCTCTGGAAACACCATATATTTT. Translating gives CASSLAAFSGNTIYF.

The chain's CDR3 is CASLKQGAISNQPQHF. Here the CDR3 DNA reads TGTGCCAGTTTAAAACAGGGGGCGATCAGCAATCAGCCCCAGCATTTT. V and J are TRBV19 and TRBJ1-5; TRBD1 agrees at 9 bases. This CDR3 is built from 16 residues. CDR1 and CDR2 from the germline V gene are LNHDA and SQIVND (reference sequence). Unmatched junction bases numbered 9, after V lost 8 bases and J lost 1 base.

The chain joins TRBV6-2 or TRBV6-3 to TRBJ1-1; no firm D call. The CDR3 has 12 amino acids. V lost 4 bases and J 7 bases, leaving 10 bases between the germline ends. Germline CDR1 is MNHEY and CDR2 is SVGEGT. The CDR3 protein is CASSSGWGEAFF. DNA for the CDR3: TGTGCCAGCAGTTCGGGATGGGGTGAAGCTTTCTTT.